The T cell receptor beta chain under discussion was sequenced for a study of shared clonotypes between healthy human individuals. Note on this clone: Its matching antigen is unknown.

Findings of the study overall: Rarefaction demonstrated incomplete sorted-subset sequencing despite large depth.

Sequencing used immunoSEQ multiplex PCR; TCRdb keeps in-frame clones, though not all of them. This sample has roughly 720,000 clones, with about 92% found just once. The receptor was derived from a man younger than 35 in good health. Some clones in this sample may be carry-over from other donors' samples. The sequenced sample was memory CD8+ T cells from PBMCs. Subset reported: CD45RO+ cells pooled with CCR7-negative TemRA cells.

The DNA for the CDR3 is TGCGCCAGCAGTAATGAGAACACCGGGGAGCTGTTTTTT. It translates to CASSNENTGELFF. V is TRBV4-3 and J is TRBJ2-2; the D is unclear. The germline V gene has CDR1 LGHNA and CDR2 YSLEER. Trimming shortened V by 6 bases and J by 1 base, and 6 bases separated the two germline ends. This CDR3 contains 13 residues.